The 18 T cell receptor beta chains reported below all come from one sample, sequenced in a study of Graves' ophthalmopathy and Graves' hyperthyroidism. Amplified material comprised TCR beta CDR3 regions derived from RNA transcripts. An opening RT-PCR round employed HTBI primers and preceded a second-round multiplex PCR. TCRdb redid the calling of the multiplex PCR reads with MiXCR, one entry per CDR3 protein. This table holds about 230,000 distinct CDR3 sequences, around 42% found once. Sequenced: peripheral blood. The source of these receptors is an adult man with Graves' ophthalmopathy.

This clonotype was detected a few times. The chain is built from TRBV2 and TRBJ2-2; 8 nucleotides align to TRBD1. Germline CDR1 reads SNHLY; CDR2 reads FYNNEI. The CDR3 extends over 15 amino acids. V was pared by 5 bases and J by 0 bases, with 2 bases of the junction left unmatched. CDR3 in amino acids: CASSPGQANTGELFF. DNA for the CDR3: TGTGCCAGCAGTCCGGGACAGGCGAACACCGGGGAGCTGTTTTTT.

V is TRBV7-9 and J is TRBJ2-2; D not resolved. Germline lookup yields CDR1 SEHNR and CDR2 FQNEAQ (reference sequence). This CDR3 contains 18 residues. V was clipped by 0 bases and J by 6 bases, with 20 bases between them. The CDR3 DNA follows: TGTGCCAGCAGCTTAGCAGATTGGAGTAGGTCTTTTTCCGGGGAGCTGTTTTTT. This sequence encodes CASSLADWSRSFSGELFF.

This clonotype was seen only a few times. The chain combines TRBV29-1 with TRBJ2-7; TRBD1 matches at 7 bases. CDR1 is SQVTM, CDR2 ANQGSEA, per germline. V lost 4 bases, J lost 3 bases, and 3 bases stayed unmatched. CDR3 length: 12 amino acids. The chain's CDR3 is CSVGGQYYEQYF. CDR3 DNA: TGCAGCGTTGGGGGACAGTACTACGAGCAGTACTTC.

This clonotype has just a few counts. V is TRBV15 and J is TRBJ1-4; D is perhaps TRBD1 (5 bases). There are 21 residues in the CDR3. Germline assignment: CDR1 LNHNV and CDR2 YYDKDF (reference sequence). Trimming left V 2 bases short and J 0 bases short, with 25 bases between. The CDR3 loop is CATSRTSWPRDSLATNEKLFF. The DNA of the CDR3 is TGTGCCACCAGCAGAACCTCCTGGCCCCGGGACTCTCTAGCAACTAATGAAAAACTGTTTTTT.

Concerning this clonotype itself: At one end the junction does not follow the germline gene, possibly because of a read error. J is TRBJ2-5 and V is TRBV15; no clear D gene. The J call may be mistaken, given a closer DNA end match to TRBJ2-7. The CDR3 runs 11 residues. The germline gives CDR1 LNHNV, CDR2 YYDKDF (reference sequence). As DNA, the CDR3 is TGTGCCAGCAGCCAGATCGACGAGCAGTACTTC. It encodes CASSQIDEQYF.

This clonotype has a count of ten or more. V gene TRBV29-1 combines with J gene TRBJ1-2; tentative D call: TRBD1 (5 bases). CDR1 is SQVTM, CDR2 ANQGSEA, per germline. This CDR3 is 13 amino acids long. V lost 4 bases to trimming and J lost 8 bases, with 17 bases between them. The CDR3 reads CSVGDGPHEGYTF. DNA for the CDR3: TGCAGCGTTGGGGACGGTCCGCACGAAGGCTACACCTTC.

This clonotype was counted ten times or more. This chain connects TRBV24-1 to TRBJ1-4; 11 bases line up with TRBD1. The length of the CDR3 is 13 residues. V lost 9 bases, J lost 8 bases, and 4 bases stayed unmatched. The V gene's germline CDR1 is KGHDR and CDR2 SFDVKD. CDR3 in DNA: TGTGCCACCGGGGACAGGGGGAGCGAAAAACTGTTTTTT. This translates into CATGDRGSEKLFF.

The rearrangement joins TRBV7-3 to TRBJ2-2; 11 bases fit TRBD2. Trimming at V came to 3 bases and at J to 2 bases, leaving 2 bases not matched to a gene. Germline lookup yields CDR1 SGHTA and CDR2 FQGTGA. There are 16 residues in the CDR3. The CDR3 spells CASSFGLAGNTGELFF. CDR3 coding DNA: TGTGCCAGCAGCTTTGGACTAGCGGGTAACACCGGGGAGCTGTTTTTT. Based on the CDR3 plus reference TRBV7-3 and TRBJ2-2, the full variable domain is GAGVSQTPSNKVTEKGKYVELRCDPISGHTALYWYRQSLGQGPEFLIYFQGTGAADDSGLPNDRFFAVRPEGSVSTLKIQRTERGDSAVYLCASSFGLAGNTGELFFGEGSRLTVL.

V gene TRBV7-9 combines with J gene TRBJ2-7, with 9 bases matching TRBD1. The V gene's germline CDR1 is SEHNR and CDR2 FQNEAQ (reference sequence). V lost 4 bases to trimming and J lost 0 bases; unmatched junction nucleotides: 7. This CDR3 has 16 amino acids. CDR3 loop: CASSWPGTGISYEQYF. The DNA of the CDR3 is TGTGCCAGCAGCTGGCCCGGGACAGGGATCTCCTACGAGCAGTACTTC. Full variable domain (missing parts from reference TRBV7-9 and TRBJ2-7): DTGVSQNPRHKITKRGQNVTFRCDPISEHNRLYWYRQTLGQGPEFLTYFQNEAQLEKSRLLSDRFSAERPKGSFSTLEIQRTEQGDSAMYLCASSWPGTGISYEQYFGPGTRLTVT.

Only a few counts were recorded for this clonotype. V and J are TRBV19 and TRBJ1-2; D gene ambiguous. CDR3 length: 13 amino acids. Trimming shortened V by 6 bases and J by 6 bases, and 14 bases separated the two germline ends. Germline CDR1 reads LNHDA; CDR2 reads SQIVND (reference sequence). CDR3 region: CASSHPTGHGYTF. The CDR3 DNA reads as TGTGCCAGTAGCCACCCGACGGGTCATGGCTACACCTTC.

The CDR3 sequence: CAISPRGRDGYTF. CDR3 DNA sequence: TGTGCCATCAGTCCCAGGGGTCGCGATGGCTACACCTTC. This sequence joins TRBV10-3 and TRBJ1-2; the D gene is possibly TRBD1 (6 bases). V was shortened by 5 bases and J by 6 bases, with 13 bases between the two germline ends. The CDR3 has 13 amino acids. CDR1 and CDR2 (germline): ENHRY, SYGVKD.

This clonotype was recorded at least ten times. This chain joins TRBV2 and TRBJ1-2, with TRBD1 identical over 8 bases. The CDR3 contains 11 residues. V lost 6 bases and J lost 7; bases outside the gene matches: 1. CDR1 and CDR2 from the germline V gene are SNHLY and FYNNEI. For the CDR3, the DNA is TGTGCCAGCAGGGGACAGGTTGGCTACACCTTC. This translates into CASRGQVGYTF.

This chain joins TRBV12-3 or TRBV12-4 and TRBJ2-7; D remains unclear. This CDR3 has 13 amino acids. V lost 4 bases to trimming and J lost 2 bases, with 9 bases between them. CDR3 nucleotide sequence: TGTGCCAGCAGTTCAAGCAATACCTACGAGCAGTACTTC. Its protein is CASSSSNTYEQYF.

Concerning this clonotype itself: At one end, the junction sequence differs from germline, possibly due to a read error. The CDR3 nucleotides are TGTGCCATCAGTGGACAGGGGGCCTCCTACGAGCAGTGCTTC. Its protein product is CAISGQGASYEQCF. This chain links TRBV10-3 with TRBJ2-7; 10 nucleotides align to TRBD1. The CDR3 spans 14 residues. Germline CDR1 is ENHRY and CDR2 is SYGVKD.

This clonotype was recorded many times. The chain links TRBV19 to TRBJ1-5; 11 bases map to TRBD1. The CDR3 runs 15 residues. Germline V gene lookup returns CDR1 LNHDA and CDR2 SQIVND (reference sequence). Trimming cost V 4 bases and J 7 bases; bases outside gene matches: 6. Written as DNA, the CDR3 is TGTGCCAGTAGTACCTCCGGGACAGGGGGACAGCCCCAGCATTTT. Encoded protein: CASSTSGTGGQPQHF.

The chain carries TRBV7-6 and TRBJ2-5, with a tentative D call TRBD2 (7 bases). Deletions cut 7 bases from V and 4 bases from J, with 19 bases between. There are 15 residues in the CDR3. Germline-derived CDR1 and CDR2 are SGHVS and FNYEAQ. The CDR3 nucleotides read TGTGCCAGCACTCAGACTAGCAGGGGCGTAGAGACCCAGTACTTC. It encodes CASTQTSRGVETQYF.

This rearrangement joins TRBV5-1 to TRBJ1-1; possibly TRBD1 for D (5 bases). This CDR3 has 15 residues. Germline assignment: CDR1 SGHRS and CDR2 YFSETQ. Trimming stripped 0 bases from V and 0 bases from J, with 9 bases between. CDR3 in DNA: TGCGCCAGCAGCTTGGGCGGGACCATGAACACTGAAGCTTTCTTT. This gives the protein CASSLGGTMNTEAFF.

V and J are TRBV20-1 and TRBJ2-5; D may be TRBD1 (5 bases). This CDR3 contains 13 residues. Trimming left V 3 bases short and J 1 base short, with 9 bases between. CDR1 and CDR2 from the germline V gene are DFQATT and SNEGSKA (reference sequence). The CDR3 sequence is CSASRATQETQYF. CDR3 DNA: TGCAGTGCTAGCAGGGCGACCCAAGAGACCCAGTACTTC.